The 22 T cell receptor beta chains below were found in one sample sequenced in a study of post-analysis software for immune sequencing data (dated by TCRdb to about 2015). The investigation overall reported the following: Roughly 5 TRBV segments, including TRBV5-6, TRBV5-1 and TRBV20-1, were significantly more frequent in patients than controls.

The library was produced with PCR. The sequencing machine was an Illumina HiSeq 2500. Unique molecular identifiers were incorporated into TCR beta cDNA libraries to reduce PCR and sequencing biases. The public reads were run again by TCRdb, first through fastp at Q25 and then through MiXCR, and only productive beta chains were kept. Each entry merges the rows of one CDR3 protein and shows their most common DNA and genes. Across this sample there are 750,000 to 900,000 distinct CDR3 sequences, with around 46% seen only once. 4.9% of the sample is in the top ten clones. No cognate antigen is known for these TCRs. The sample comprised blood. Receptors originate from a girl between 10 and 17 years old with multiple sclerosis.

The CDR3 coding sequence is TGTGCCACCAGCAGACGAAACAGGGGTCCACAAGAGACCCAGTACTTC. Amino acid sequence: CATSRRNRGPQETQYF. This chain uses TRBV15 with TRBJ2-5; 7 bases agree with TRBD1. The CDR3 length is 16 residues. From germline, CDR1 is LNHNV and CDR2 YYDKDF (reference sequence). V gave up 2 bases and J gave up 2 bases; unmatched junction bases: 8.

This clonotype was seen only a few times. This chain joins TRBV20-1 and TRBJ2-1; 12 bases agree with TRBD2. Germline V gene data show CDR1 as DFQATT and CDR2 as SNEGSKA (reference sequence). Unmatched junction bases numbered 4, after V lost 2 bases and J lost 8 bases. The CDR3 runs to 14 residues. The CDR3 DNA reads as TGCAGTGCTAGAACGCTAGCGGGAGGGTATGAGCAGTTCTTC. The encoded protein is CSARTLAGGYEQFF.

This clonotype was observed a handful of times. V is TRBV7-9 and J is TRBJ2-7; TRBD2 aligns across 7 bases. Germline assignment: CDR1 SEHNR and CDR2 FQNEAQ (reference sequence). The CDR3 length is 14 residues. After removal of 5 bases from V and 0 bases from J, the junction contained 4 bases not matched to a gene. CDR3 residues: CASSRGDYSYEQYF. As DNA, the CDR3 is TGTGCCAGCAGCCGTGGGGACTACTCCTACGAGCAGTACTTC. Together with reference TRBV7-9 and TRBJ2-7, the CDR3 gives the full variable domain: DTGVSQNPRHKITKRGQNVTFRCDPISEHNRLYWYRQTLGQGPEFLTYFQNEAQLEKSRLLSDRFSAERPKGSFSTLEIQRTEQGDSAMYLCASSRGDYSYEQYFGPGTRLTVT.

This clonotype was detected only a few times. The chain combines TRBV10-3 with TRBJ1-5; D is perhaps TRBD1 (5 bases). Trimming removed 8 bases at V and 7 bases at J, with 15 bases between. Germline V CDR1 and CDR2: ENHRY, SYGVKD. This CDR3 spans 13 amino acids. The CDR3 DNA reads as TGTGCCATCGGAATTGGGGACGAACAGCCCCAGCATTTT. Translating it yields CAIGIGDEQPQHF.

This chain joins TRBV29-1 and TRBJ2-7, with 12 bases fitting TRBD1. Germline values: CDR1 SQVTM, CDR2 ANQGSEA. V gave up 7 bases and J gave up 7 bases; unmatched junction bases: 11. The CDR3 consists of 14 residues. The CDR3 spells CSATQGQGAREQYF. DNA of the CDR3: TGCAGCGCCACCCAGGGACAGGGGGCGCGGGAGCAGTACTTC.

In nucleotides, the CDR3 is TGCAGCGTTGTGGCTAGCGTCATCCAGCTAGAGGAGACCCAGTACTTC. Encoded protein: CSVVASVIQLEETQYF. This rearrangement joins TRBV29-1 to TRBJ2-5; TRBD2 is a possible D gene (6 bases). Trimming pared 4 bases from V and 5 bases from J, leaving 23 bases between. The CDR3 runs 16 residues. Germline V gene data show CDR1 as SQVTM and CDR2 as ANQGSEA.

This rearrangement joins TRBV20-1 to TRBJ2-3; 13 bases fit TRBD2. Germline CDR1 DFQATT, CDR2 SNEGSKA (reference sequence). CDR3 size: 17 residues. After removal of 6 bases from V and 1 base from J, the junction contained 10 bases not matched to a gene. The CDR3: CSAETSGRVSGTDTQYF. DNA for the CDR3: TGCAGTGCCGAAACTAGCGGGAGGGTTTCTGGCACAGATACGCAGTATTTT.

CDR3 region: CSVGPGSGQPQHF. CDR3 in DNA: TGCAGCGTTGGACCGGGGAGCGGTCAGCCCCAGCATTTT. This chain uses TRBV29-1 with TRBJ1-5; D ambiguous. CDR1 is SQVTM, CDR2 ANQGSEA, per germline. Deletions cut 4 bases from V and 6 bases from J, with 13 bases between. The length of the CDR3 is 13 residues.

The rearrangement uses TRBV7-9 and TRBJ2-7, with 10 bases that match TRBD1. This CDR3 contains 14 residues. With 4 bases clipped from V and 5 bases from J, the junction kept 5 bases outside the gene matches. Germline V gene data show CDR1 as SEHNR and CDR2 as FQNEAQ (reference sequence). CDR3 sequence (DNA): TGTGCCAGCAGCTCGGACAGGGGGTATGACGAGCAGTACTTC. Amino acid sequence: CASSSDRGYDEQYF.

The genes are TRBV20-1 and TRBJ2-3; unclear D gene. Trimming left V 2 bases short and J 8 bases short, with 11 bases between. The CDR3 runs to 12 residues. Germline CDR1 and CDR2: DFQATT and SNEGSKA (reference sequence). CDR3 nucleotide sequence: TGCAGTGCTAGACTAGTCTCGGGTACGCAGTATTTT. Amino acids: CSARLVSGTQYF.

This clonotype came up a few times. The J gene is TRBJ2-5, the V gene TRBV7-2, with D perhaps matching TRBD1 (5 bases). CDR3 length equals 13 residues. The germline V gene encodes CDR1 SGHTA and CDR2 FQGNSA. The V gene lost 6 bases and the J gene lost 1 base, with 9 bases spanning the gap. CDR3 nucleotide sequence: TGTGCCAGCAGTGCAGACAGCCAAGAGACCCAGTACTTC. Translating it yields CASSADSQETQYF.

The chain is built from TRBV10-3 and TRBJ2-5; weak D call: TRBD1 (5 bases). Germline V gene lookup returns CDR1 ENHRY and CDR2 SYGVKD. The CDR3 contains 13 residues. Trimming stripped 6 bases from V and 0 bases from J, with 8 bases between. This chain's CDR3 is CAISQGDQETQYF. For the CDR3, the DNA is TGTGCCATCAGCCAGGGCGACCAAGAGACCCAGTACTTC.

This clonotype was found a few times. This rearrangement joins TRBV11-2 to TRBJ2-3; possibly TRBD1 for D (5 bases). The CDR3 is 17 amino acids. Germline assignment: CDR1 SGHAT and CDR2 FQNNGV. Deletions cut 0 bases from V and 4 bases from J, with 17 bases between. In DNA, the CDR3 is TGTGCCAGCAGCTTAGAGGTTGCAGGGCCCCCCGCAGATACGCAGTATTTT. This codes for CASSLEVAGPPADTQYF.

The rearrangement uses TRBV20-1 and TRBJ2-1; D assignment may be TRBD1 or TRBD2 (6 bases each). Germline V lookup: CDR1 DFQATT, CDR2 SNEGSKA (reference sequence). V was cut by 5 bases and J by 12 bases, with 23 bases left in between. The CDR3 spans 14 residues. The CDR3 sequence: CSAGGTLRSLGQFF. DNA for the CDR3: TGCAGTGCTGGGGGGACACTTCGGTCGTTGGGGCAGTTCTTC.

This clonotype has just a few counts. The chain recombines TRBV24-1 with TRBJ2-5, with 14 bases lining up with TRBD2. With 4 bases clipped from V and 4 bases from J, the junction kept 4 bases outside the gene matches. CDR1 is KGHDR, CDR2 SFDVKD, per germline. The length of the CDR3 is 16 residues. The CDR3 DNA reads TGTGCCACCAGTGACCCCGGGACTAGCGGGAGAGAGACCCAGTACTTC. This translates into CATSDPGTSGRETQYF.

With respect to this clonotype: A junction boundary mismatches the germline segment, possibly from a read error. The chain uses TRBV6-1 and TRBJ2-1, with 9 bases matching TRBD2. This CDR3 comprises 17 residues. Germline V lookup: CDR1 MNHNS, CDR2 SASEGT. CDR3 region: CASSERLAGGHYNELFF. The DNA for the CDR3 is TGTGCCAGCAGTGAACGTTTGGCGGGAGGGCACTACAATGAGCTGTTCTTC.

The sample holds a few counts of this clonotype. The rearrangement uses TRBV20-1 and TRBJ2-1; 10 bases map to TRBD2. Germline values: CDR1 DFQATT, CDR2 SNEGSKA (reference sequence). The CDR3 extends over 16 amino acids. V was clipped by 2 bases and J by 7 bases; unmatched bases: 11. Here the CDR3 reads CSARRAAGGERNEQFF. CDR3 in DNA: TGCAGTGCTAGACGGGCAGCGGGAGGGGAGAGAAATGAGCAGTTCTTC.

Comment on this clonotype: At one of its ends the junction is not consistent with the germline gene, which may arise from a read error. V usage is TRBV9 and J usage is TRBJ2-5; a possible D gene is TRBD1 (7 bases). This CDR3 region has 16 residues. CDR1 and CDR2 (germline): SGDLS, YYNGEE. CDR3 loop: CVSSTRQGGPQETQYF. As DNA, the CDR3 is TGTGTCAGCAGCACTCGACAGGGAGGCCCACAAGAGACCCAGTACTTC.

This clonotype has a handful of counts. The chain uses TRBV7-2 and TRBJ2-7; D ambiguous. Germline loops: CDR1 SGHTA, CDR2 FQGNSA. The CDR3 covers 13 residues. V was cut by 1 base and J by 7 bases, with 11 bases left in between. This CDR3 is CASSLVSRGEQYF. The CDR3 nucleotides read TGTGCCAGCAGCTTAGTATCCAGAGGTGAGCAGTACTTC.

This clonotype came up a few times. V and J are TRBV13 and TRBJ1-1; D possibly corresponds to TRBD1 (5 bases). Germline values: CDR1 PRHDT, CDR2 FYEKMQ (reference sequence). Between the trimmed V and J ends, which lost 8 bases and 1 base, there was a span of 14 bases. The CDR3 is made up of 14 amino acids. CDR3 sequence reads: CASRGGVENTEAFF. For the CDR3, the DNA is TGTGCCAGCCGCGGGGGGGTGGAGAACACTGAAGCTTTCTTT.

The chain recombines TRBV24-1 with TRBJ2-3, with D unclear. This CDR3 spans 14 amino acids. Germline V gene data show CDR1 as KGHDR and CDR2 as SFDVKD. Trimming cost V 4 bases and J 1 base, with 8 bases left between them. The CDR3 sequence is CATSEDEGTDTQYF. The CDR3 nucleotides read TGTGCCACCAGTGAGGACGAGGGCACAGATACGCAGTATTTT.

There are a few counts of this clonotype. One end of the junction fails to match germline, which may point to a read error. This sequence joins TRBV29-1 and TRBJ2-1; D unresolved. The CDR3 is 15 amino acids. Germline loops: CDR1 SQVTM, CDR2 ANQGSEA. CDR3 coding DNA: TGCGGCGTTGAGCCCGGCCTCCCCCCTTACAATGAGCAGTTCTTC. Protein sequence: CGVEPGLPPYNEQFF.